The entry below gives a single TCR beta chain sequence along with its context. Its antigen is still unknown. Germline CDR1 is MNHNS and CDR2 is SASEGT. The CDR3 covers 15 residues. V lost 4 bases and J lost 1; bases outside the gene matches: 7. Cells designated naive CD8 were CD45RO-negative and were positively selected for CCR7, with terminally differentiated effector memory CD45RA+ cells excluded. The data derive from a study of shared clonotypes between healthy human individuals. Repertoires were generated with immunoSEQ multiplex PCR, while TCRdb's copy carries only in-frame clones and drops some. Here the sample spans about 2 million clones, roughly 95% being singletons. Overall study results and limits: Though the depth was large, rarefaction showed that sorted-subset sequencing was incomplete. The researchers took only blood, and tissue repertoires probably look different. When compared with the clonotypes that were shared by all four sorted-subset donors, the non-shared clonotypes turned out to have lower generation probabilities. Sharing across four donors was highest in naive CD4 (roughly 5%) and lowest in memory CD8 (0.4%).

The sample was naive CD8+ T cells sorted from blood. This rearrangement joins TRBV6-1 to TRBJ2-7; TRBD2 matches at 7 bases. This clonotype was obtained from a man between 18 and 35 years old in good health. DNA for the CDR3: TGTGCCAGCAGTGTTGAGCGGGACCGGTCCTACGAGCAGTACTTC. Amino acids: CASSVERDRSYEQYF.